This is a list of T cell receptor beta chains from one sample in a study of shared clonotypes between healthy human individuals. Method: immunoSEQ multiplex PCR; TCRdb's copy keeps in-frame clones and lacks some. The table records hundreds of thousands of clones, 90% to 95% of them present only once. The sequenced material came from naive CD8+ T cells sorted from blood. The receptor set was obtained from a woman aged 25-40 years in good health. CDR3s include the opening cysteine and the closing phenylalanine or tryptophan. A D gene is named only where the DNA matches it firmly. Expanded clones get a size class; other rows say once, few or many, or leave the size out.

TRBJ2-7 . TRBV5-6 . TGTGCCAGCAGCTTTGGGACCGACACCTACGAGCAGTACTTC CASSFGTDTYEQYF
TRBJ2-1 . TRBV19 . TGTGCCAGTAGTATGGAGAGCTCCTACAATGAGCAGTTCTTC CASSMESSYNEQFF
TRBJ1-1 . TRBV4-1 . TGCGCCAGCAGCCAAGCTCCACCGTTCTCGGGGGCTGAAGCTTTCTTT CASSQAPPFSGAEAFF
TRBJ2-7 . TRBV7-9 . TGTGCCAGCAGCTTAGAGGGGGAGGGACCCGCCGAGCAGTACTTC CASSLEGEGPAEQYF
TRBJ1-1 once TRBV7-9 . TGTGCCAGCAGCCCCAGTGGGACTGAAGCTTTCTTT CASSPSGTEAFF
TRBJ2-5 . TRBV5-1 . TGCGCCAGCAGCCCGGAGCCTGGGGAAGAGACCCAGTACTTC CASSPEPGEETQYF
TRBJ2-5 . TRBV28 . TGTGCCACCAGAGGGCCCTATAGCCAAGAGACCCAGTACTTC CATRGPYSQETQYF
TRBJ2-3 . TRBV27 . TGTGCCAGCAGCTCCCGAGGATCCACAGATACGCAGTATTTT CASSSRGSTDTQYF
TRBJ2-7 . TRBV27 . TGTGCCAGCAGCAGATCTTCAGGGGAGACCTCCTACGAGCAGTACTTC CASSRSSGETSYEQYF
TRBJ2-7 . TRBV5-6 . TGTGCCAGCAGCTTAATGGGGATCGAGCAGTACTTC CASSLMGIEQYF
TRBJ2-1 . TRBV28 TRBD1 TGTGCCAGCAGGCGACAGGGGAGCTCCTACAATGAGCAGTTCTTC CASRRQGSSYNEQFF
TRBJ2-2 . TRBV5-4 . TGTGCCAGCAGCTCGAGGGCCGGGGAGCTGTTTTTT CASSSRAGELFF
TRBJ2-3 . TRBV27 . TGTGCCAGCAGTTTAGGCGGGAATACAGATACGCAGTATTTT CASSLGGNTDTQYF
TRBJ2-7 . TRBV28 . TGTGCCAGCGGAGAGTACGAGCAGTACTTC CASGEYEQYF
TRBJ2-1 . TRBV29-1 . TGCAGCGTTTCCAGGCCGAATCTGAATGAGCAGTTCTTC CSVSRPNLNEQFF
TRBJ2-5 once TRBV14 . TGTGCCAGCAGCCAAGAAAGTGGCAGGCGCGAGACCCAGTACTTC CASSQESGRRETQYF
TRBJ2-7 . TRBV7-8 . TGTGCCAGCAGCTCTCATGCGACCGGGACCGGATACGAGCAGTACTTC CASSSHATGTGYEQYF
TRBJ2-4 once TRBV7-2 . TGTGCCAGCAGCTCTCATTCACAGGGAAACATTCAGTACTTC CASSSHSQGNIQYF
TRBJ2-7 . TRBV15 . TGTGCCACCAGCAGAGATTATAACTCCTACGAGCAGTACTTC CATSRDYNSYEQYF
TRBJ1-1 . TRBV13 . TGTGCCTGCAGCGTGGGGAACACTGAAGCTTTCTTT CACSVGNTEAFF
TRBJ2-1 . TRBV15 TRBD1 TGTGCCACCAGCAGCCCCGGACAGGTGGCCTACAATGAGCAGTTCTTC CATSSPGQVAYNEQFF
TRBJ1-4 . TRBV29-1 . TGCAGCGTTGTTGTGCCGAGCCAGAATGAAAAACTGTTTTTT CSVVVPSQNEKLFF
TRBJ2-2 . TRBV9 TRBD2 TGTGCCAGCAGCGCGGGAGGTAGTAGCGGGGAGCTGTTTTTT CASSAGGSSGELFF
TRBJ2-7 . TRBV28 . TGTGCCAGCAGTGCCTCAGGGGCCACCTCCTACGAGCAGTACTTC CASSASGATSYEQYF